Below are 15 T cell receptor beta chains sequenced from a single sample in a study of shared clonotypes between healthy human individuals. Method: immunoSEQ multiplex PCR; TCRdb's copy keeps in-frame clones and lacks some. In the table there are approximately 2,300,000 clones, around 92% of which are singletons. Sequenced sample: naive CD4+ T cells from PBMCs. The subset: CD45RA+ positively selected. These receptors came from a man aged 18 to 35 in good health. Some clones in this sample may be carry-over from other donors' samples.

The chain joins TRBV29-1 to TRBJ1-2; 7 positions agree with TRBD1. The germline CDR1 and CDR2 sequences are SQVTM and ANQGSEA. Trimming took 4 bases from V and 1 from J; bases not matched to a gene: 6. This CDR3 region has 14 residues. The CDR3 nucleotides are TGCAGCGTTGGAGACAGGGATAATAACTATGGCTACACCTTC. Translating it yields CSVGDRDNNYGYTF. Together with reference TRBV29-1 and TRBJ1-2, the CDR3 gives the full variable domain: SAVISQKPSRDICQRGTSLTIQCQVDSQVTMMFWYRQQPGQSLTLIATANQGSEATYESGFVIDKFPISRPNLTFSTLTVSNMSPEDSSIYLCSVGDRDNNYGYTFGSGTRLTVV.

The V call is TRBV9, the J call TRBJ1-1, with TRBD1 as a possible D gene (6 bases). Germline V lookup: CDR1 SGDLS, CDR2 YYNGEE. The CDR3 contains 15 residues. Trimming took off 4 bases at V and 11 bases at J, with 24 bases between the two ends. The CDR3 nucleotides are TGTGCCAGCAGCCCAATCGCCGGACAGATCGGCGAGGCTTTCTTT. It codes for CASSPIAGQIGEAFF.

This chain links TRBV7-2 with TRBJ2-2; 14 bases map to TRBD2. Germline values: CDR1 SGHTA, CDR2 FQGNSA. The CDR3 contains 17 residues. V lost 1 base and J lost 4; bases outside the gene matches: 2. CDR3 loop: CASSLVGTSGSTGELFF. Here the CDR3 DNA reads TGTGCCAGCAGCTTAGTGGGGACTAGCGGGAGCACCGGGGAGCTGTTTTTT.

The table lists this clone with a few counts. The V call is TRBV2, the J call TRBJ1-4; the D is unclear. CDR1 is SNHLY and CDR2 is FYNNEI in the germline V gene. The CDR3 runs to 15 residues. V was clipped by 7 bases and J by 0 bases, with 12 bases between them. This CDR3 reads CASTRTSATNEKLFF. The CDR3 nucleotides are TGTGCCAGCACTCGGACTTCCGCAACTAATGAAAAACTGTTTTTT.

V is TRBV9 and J is TRBJ1-1; 7 bases fit TRBD1. Germline CDR1 is SGDLS and CDR2 is YYNGEE. This CDR3 region has 15 residues. Trimming cost V 3 bases and J 5 bases; bases outside gene matches: 10. CDR3 in DNA: TGTGCCAGCAGCGGCCGACAGGGAGGGAGGACTGAAGCTTTCTTT. Protein: CASSGRQGGRTEAFF.

Comment on this clone: The same CDR3 is also encoded by other DNA sequences in this sample. The chain is built from TRBV28 and TRBJ1-2; the D gene is possibly TRBD1 (5 bases). V dropped 6 bases and J dropped 2 bases, with 10 bases sitting between them. The CDR3 totals 13 residues. Germline lookup yields CDR1 MDHEN and CDR2 SYDVKM. The CDR3 region is CASSLRANYGYTF. CDR3 nucleotide sequence: TGTGCCAGCAGCCTCAGGGCCAACTATGGCTACACCTTC.

The genes are TRBV7-8 and TRBJ1-1; unclear D gene. Trimming shortened V by 3 bases and J by 5 bases, and 10 bases separated the two germline ends. This CDR3 region has 13 residues. Germline CDR1 reads SGHVS; CDR2 reads FQNEAQ. The DNA of the CDR3 is TGTGCCAGCAGCTTGATAACAGATACTGAAGCTTTCTTT. Amino acid sequence: CASSLITDTEAFF.

Points on this clone: The sample has other DNA sequences that encode this CDR3 too. The CDR3 coding sequence is TGTGCCAGCAGTTTGTTGGGCTATGGCTACACCTTC. Amino acid sequence: CASSLLGYGYTF. The rearrangement links TRBV28 to TRBJ1-2; D is uncertain. V lost 3 bases, J lost 4 bases, and 6 bases lay in between. CDR1 is MDHEN and CDR2 is SYDVKM in the germline V gene. The CDR3 runs to 12 residues.

This clone was counted a single time. This chain joins TRBV11-2 and TRBJ2-7, with 8 bases identical to TRBD1. Germline V gene sequence: CDR1 SGHAT, CDR2 FQNNGV. CDR3 length: 15 amino acids. J lost 0 bases, V lost 5 bases, and 6 bases had no gene match. The CDR3 region is CASSPQGAISYEQYF. The CDR3 bases are TGTGCCAGCAGCCCCCAGGGGGCTATCTCCTACGAGCAGTACTTC. The full variable domain, with the rest looked up from reference TRBV11-2 and TRBJ2-7, is EAGVAQSPRYKIIEKRQSVAFWCNPISGHATLYWYQQILGQGPKLLIQFQNNGVVDDSQLPKDRFSAERLKGVDSTLKIQPAKLEDSAVYLCASSPQGAISYEQYFGPGTRLTVT.

The chain combines TRBV28 with TRBJ1-2, with D possibly being TRBD1 (6 bases). Germline V lookup: CDR1 MDHEN, CDR2 SYDVKM. V was shortened by 6 bases and J by 8 bases, with 25 bases between the two germline ends. The CDR3 runs to 16 residues. DNA of the CDR3: TGTGCCAGCAGCCCTCTTGGACTGGACAGAGCAGGGGGCTACACCTTC. Amino acids: CASSPLGLDRAGGYTF.

Concerning this clone itself: This CDR3 is also generated by other DNA sequences in the sample. This chain joins TRBV28 and TRBJ1-4; 7 bases agree with TRBD1. CDR1 is MDHEN, CDR2 SYDVKM, per germline. V lost 2 bases and J lost 7; bases outside the gene matches: 7. The length of the CDR3 is 15 residues. The CDR3 DNA reads as TGTGCCAGCAGTTTAGGGGGGCAGGGGGGTGAAAAACTGTTTTTT. This translates into CASSLGGQGGEKLFF.

The chain carries TRBV28 and TRBJ2-3, with D perhaps TRBD2 (5 bases). The CDR3 has 14 residues. Trimming took 6 bases from V and 2 from J, leaving 12 bases between them. Per germline, CDR1 MDHEN and CDR2 SYDVKM. The CDR3 region is CASRAGGPTDTQYF. The CDR3 region has the DNA TGTGCCAGCAGAGCCGGAGGACCCACAGATACGCAGTATTTT.

V gene TRBV2 combines with J gene TRBJ2-3; 14 bases map to TRBD2. Germline V gene lookup returns CDR1 SNHLY and CDR2 FYNNEI. The J segment lost 6 bases and the V segment lost 7 bases, leaving 6 bases of the junction unmatched. The CDR3 is made up of 15 amino acids. As DNA, the CDR3 is TGTGCCAGCAACCGACTAGCGGGAGGGGAGGATACGCAGTATTTT. It encodes CASNRLAGGEDTQYF.

This clone was observed a single time. This CDR3 is CASSLADLNDEQFF. CDR3 nucleotides: TGCGCCAGCAGCTTGGCCGACCTCAATGATGAGCAGTTCTTC. The rearrangement links TRBV5-1 to TRBJ2-1, with D hard to call. The CDR3 totals 14 residues. The V end lost 0 bases, the J end lost 8 bases, and 12 bases lay between the germline ends. The V gene's germline CDR1 is SGHRS and CDR2 YFSETQ.

The chain links TRBV7-9 to TRBJ2-7; a weak D match, TRBD1 (5 bases). This CDR3 region has 16 residues. Germline V gives CDR1 SEHNR, CDR2 FQNEAQ (reference sequence). V was shortened by 2 bases and J by 0 bases, with 14 bases between the two germline ends. The CDR3 sequence: CASSLPRQTFSYEQYF. Written as DNA, the CDR3 is TGTGCCAGCAGCTTACCTCGACAGACTTTCTCCTACGAGCAGTACTTC.